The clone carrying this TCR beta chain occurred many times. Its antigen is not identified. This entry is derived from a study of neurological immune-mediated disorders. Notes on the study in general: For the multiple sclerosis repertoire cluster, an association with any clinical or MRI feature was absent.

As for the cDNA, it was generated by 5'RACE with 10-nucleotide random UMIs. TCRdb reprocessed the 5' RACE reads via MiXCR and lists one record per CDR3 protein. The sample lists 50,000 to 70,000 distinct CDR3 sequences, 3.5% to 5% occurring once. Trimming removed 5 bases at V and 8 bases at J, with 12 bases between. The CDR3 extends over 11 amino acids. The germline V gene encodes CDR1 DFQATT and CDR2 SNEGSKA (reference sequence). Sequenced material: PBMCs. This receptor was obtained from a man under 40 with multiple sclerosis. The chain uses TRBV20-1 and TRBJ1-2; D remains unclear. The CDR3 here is CSAVTAGGYTF. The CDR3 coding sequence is TGCAGTGCTGTCACCGCGGGGGGCTACACCTTC.